This T cell receptor beta chain stems from a study of beta chain features in type 1 diabetes. Since all of the isolated RNA was reverse transcribed, expressed TCRB transcripts were what got sequenced. Only in-frame clones appear in the TCRdb table, and some are missing; sequencing was by immunoSEQ multiplex PCR. The repertoire holds about 160,000 clones, about 8.3% seen once, with over 0.5% in the top ten. Overall study results and limits: TCRB CDR3 length was moderately but significantly reduced in all four CD4+ subsets of Type 1 diabetes patients. Junctions at VDJ sites from type 1 diabetes patients had fewer insertions and more deletions. Any HLA effect on TCRB rearrangement was left unresolved by small sub-analyses.

This clone came up a few times. Its antigen is not identified. Sequenced input: central memory CD4+ T cells from blood. This sequence originates from a woman younger than 30 with type 1 diabetes.

CDR3 sequence: CASSPTGRRPNYGYTF. The CDR3, as DNA: TGCGCCAGCAGCCCGACAGGCAGACGTCCTAACTATGGCTACACCTTC. The rearrangement uses TRBV5-1 and TRBJ1-2, with TRBD1 as a possible D gene (6 bases). Germline assignment: CDR1 SGHRS and CDR2 YFSETQ. This CDR3 has 16 residues. Trimming took 4 bases from V and 0 from J, leaving 16 bases between them. The full variable domain, in which reference TRBV5-1 and TRBJ1-2 provide the parts outside the CDR3, is KAGVTQTPRYLIKTRGQQVTLSCSPISGHRSVSWYQQTPGQGLQFLFEYFSETQRNKGNFPGRFSGRQFSNSRSEMNVSTLELGDSALYLCASSPTGRRPNYGYTFGSGTRLTVV.